This is a list of T cell receptor beta chains from one sample in a study of T-cell reconstitution after alpha-beta-depleted transplantation in children. TCRdb re-analysed the PCR reads in MiXCR, keeping a single row per CDR3 protein. In the table there are about a million distinct CDR3 sequences, about 29% of which are singletons. Sequencing used PBMCs, mostly from graft donor cells, obtained 360 days after TCRalphabeta/CD19-depleted stem cell transplant. The receptors come from a boy under three years old who had a stem cell transplant for SCID, so the T cells may come from the graft donor. Each CDR3 is given with its conserved first and last residue. The D gene is left open where the match is weak. Clone size is not always given. Where it is, it says once, few, many or a class for expanded clones.

TRBV2	TRBJ2-7	NA	few	TGTGCCAGCAGTGAAGCTAGGGTAATTGGCCCTCACGAGCAGTACTTC	CASSEARVIGPHEQYF
TRBV29-1	TRBJ2-1	NA	NA	TGCAGCGTTGTTTTCTGGAGCTCCTACAATGAGCAGTTCTTC	CSVVFWSSYNEQFF
TRBV29-1	TRBJ2-3	NA	few	TGCAGCGTTTGGGGGCCGAATACGCAGTATTTT	CSVWGPNTQYF
TRBV6-2/TRBV6-3	TRBJ2-2	TRBD1	NA	TGTGCCAGCAGTTACCAATATACAGGGGTCACCGGGGAGCTGTTTTTT	CASSYQYTGVTGELFF
TRBV5-5	TRBJ2-5	TRBD1	NA	TGTGCCAGCAGCTCGGGACCCCAGACAGGGGGAGAGACCCAGTACTTC	CASSSGPQTGGETQYF
TRBV28	TRBJ1-1	NA	few	TGTGCCAGCACCCGCCCGGGGTATCTGAACACTGAAGCTTTCTTT	CASTRPGYLNTEAFF
TRBV9	TRBJ2-4	NA	few	TGTGCCAGCAGCGTACATCTCGGGGGAGCCAAAAACATTCAGTACTTC	CASSVHLGGAKNIQYF
TRBV12-3/TRBV12-4	TRBJ1-1	TRBD1	NA	TGTGCCAGCAGTTTCGTGCTGACAGGGCTGAACACTGAAGCTTTCTTT	CASSFVLTGLNTEAFF
TRBV12-3/TRBV12-4	TRBJ2-7	TRBD2	NA	TGTGCCAGCAGTTTGACGGGGGGAATTCTCTCCGAGCAGTACTTC	CASSLTGGILSEQYF
TRBV7-9	TRBJ2-1	TRBD1	NA	TGTGCCAGCAGCCCCGGGACAGTTGGGGATGAGCAGTTCTTC	CASSPGTVGDEQFF
TRBV11-2	TRBJ2-5	TRBD2	few	TGTGCCAGCACCTCCGGACGGGGGGAAGAGACCCAGTACTTC	CASTSGRGEETQYF
TRBV5-1	TRBJ2-5	TRBD2	many	TGTGCCAGCAGTTTAGGGCTAGCGGGGGAAGAGACCCAGTACTTC	CASSLGLAGEETQYF
TRBV5-1	TRBJ2-7	NA	few	TGCGCCAGCAGCATAAGGGCGGCTGCCTACGAGCAGTACTTC	CASSIRAAAYEQYF
TRBV20-1	TRBJ2-3	TRBD2	NA	TGCAGTGCTACAGCCGGGACTAGCATGCATTTT	CSATAGTSMHF
TRBV20-1	TRBJ1-5	NA	few	TGCAGTGCTAAGGGTATAGAGGCAGCCAATCAGCCCCAGCATTTT	CSAKGIEAANQPQHF
TRBV18	TRBJ2-1	TRBD1	NA	TGTGCCAGCTCACCACCGACAGGGGCTTTGAACAATGAGCAGTTCTTC	CASSPPTGALNNEQFF
TRBV5-1	TRBJ2-5	TRBD2	NA	TGCGCCAGCAGTAGGGAGGGAGAGACCCAGTACTTC	CASSREGETQYF
TRBV5-1	TRBJ2-1	NA	NA	TGCGCCAGCAGCGGTATGGGGGGAGCCTACAATGAGCAGTTCTTC	CASSGMGGAYNEQFF
TRBV15	TRBJ2-5	NA	NA	TGTGCCACCAGCAGACAGGGGAGGGGAGAGACCCAGTACTTC	CATSRQGRGETQYF
TRBV6-1	TRBJ1-5	NA	few	TGTGCCAGCAGCCATGGGGGGAAAAGCAATCAGCCCCAGCATTTT	CASSHGGKSNQPQHF
TRBV20-1	TRBJ2-1	TRBD2	many	TGCAGTGCTAGAGATCGACTAGCGGGGGTAAATGAGCAGTTCTTC	CSARDRLAGVNEQFF
TRBV12-3/TRBV12-4	TRBJ1-3	NA	NA	TGTGCCAGCAGTTCCCCTCGCGGGATGAGAAACACCATATATTTT	CASSSPRGMRNTIYF
TRBV12-3/TRBV12-4	TRBJ2-7	NA	NA	TGTGCCAGCAGTTCAACCACTCGGACTTGGGGCGAGCAGTACTTC	CASSSTTRTWGEQYF
TRBV5-1	TRBJ2-6	NA	NA	TGCGCCAGCAGCTTTGTTCCAGGGACTGGGGCCAACGTCCTGACTTTC	CASSFVPGTGANVLTF
TRBV20-1	TRBJ2-7	NA	NA	TGCAGTGCTTTATCGGACATCCTCTACGAGCAGTACTTC	CSALSDILYEQYF
TRBV5-4	TRBJ1-1	TRBD1	NA	TGTGCCAGCAGCCTCCCCGGAGGGGGCGCGGACACTGAAGCTTTCTTT	CASSLPGGGADTEAFF
TRBV28	TRBJ2-3	TRBD2	NA	TGTGCCAGCAGTTTTACGGCGGGGGGGCCTATAGATACGCAGTATTTT	CASSFTAGGPIDTQYF
TRBV5-1	TRBJ2-7	NA	NA	TGCGCCAGCAGCTTGGACTCGGGGCGCTACGAGCAGTACTTC	CASSLDSGRYEQYF
TRBV6-2/TRBV6-3	TRBJ2-3	TRBD1	NA	TGTGCCAGCAGCCACCACAGGGGCCGCACAGATACGCAGTATTTT	CASSHHRGRTDTQYF
TRBV20-1	TRBJ2-5	TRBD2	few	TGCAGTGCCAAGAGGACTAGCCAAGAGACCCAGTACTTC	CSAKRTSQETQYF
TRBV3-1	TRBJ2-5	NA	NA	TGTGCCAGCAGCTTAAACTGGATCCAAGAGACCCAGTACTTC	CASSLNWIQETQYF
TRBV6-1	TRBJ2-1	TRBD1	few	TGTGCCAGCAGTGCCGACAGGGGGTCGATTGAGCAGTTCTTC	CASSADRGSIEQFF
TRBV5-1	TRBJ2-5	NA	NA	TGCGCCAGCAGCTTGGAGGGACTTACCCAAGAGACCCAGTACTTC	CASSLEGLTQETQYF
TRBV12-3/TRBV12-4	TRBJ2-7	TRBD1	few	TGTGCCAGCAGTTTATACAGGGGGGTTGGGAACGAGCAGTACTTC	CASSLYRGVGNEQYF
TRBV7-2	TRBJ2-7	TRBD2	few	TGTGCCAGCAGCCCCATAGCGGGGGGGCCCTACGAGCAGTACTTC	CASSPIAGGPYEQYF
TRBV7-2	TRBJ1-4	TRBD1	NA	TGTGCCAGCAGCCCTCAGGGGGGAAGAGGTGAAAAACTGTTTTTT	CASSPQGGRGEKLFF
TRBV28	TRBJ2-1	NA	few	TGTGCCAGCAGGACCCAAGCCCCCCAAAATGAGCAGTTCTTC	CASRTQAPQNEQFF
TRBV20-1	TRBJ1-6	TRBD1	few	TGCAGTGCTGGGACAGGGAGTAATTCACCCCTCCACTTT	CSAGTGSNSPLHF
TRBV11-1	TRBJ1-4	NA	NA	TGTGCCAGCAGCTTAGCGACAGCTATCGCAACTAATGAAAAACTGTTTTTT	CASSLATAIATNEKLFF
TRBV10-3	TRBJ2-7	NA	few	TGTGCCATCAGCCAAACCAGGGGGGGTGGGGACGAGCAGTACTTC	CAISQTRGGGDEQYF
TRBV20-1	TRBJ1-5	NA	NA	TGCAGTGCTAGATCGTTTGGTGGGCAGCCCCAGCATTTT	CSARSFGGQPQHF
TRBV12-3/TRBV12-4	TRBJ2-7	NA	few	TGTGCCAGCAGTCTGACCCGTCTAGCCTACGAGCAGTACTTC	CASSLTRLAYEQYF